This T cell receptor (beta chain) was captured by sequencing in a study of OX40 agonist ivuxolimab in advanced cancers. Clones were read by immunoSEQ multiplex PCR, and TCRdb kept only the in-frame ones, dropping some. The table records around 80,000 clones, more than 80% of them present only once. This CDR3 is built from 12 residues. Trimming shortened V by 5 bases and J by 6 bases, and 11 bases separated the two germline ends. The V gene's germline CDR1 is SGHKS and CDR2 YYEKEE (reference sequence). The sample was CD4+ or CD8+ T cells sorted from blood, taken in a trial of the OX40 agonist ivuxolimab. V and J are TRBV5-5 and TRBJ1-2, with D tentatively TRBD1 (5 bases). This receptor was identified in an adult with an advanced solid tumor such as melanoma, head and neck, liver or kidney cancer. CDR3 amino acids: CASRAGTHGYTF. The CDR3 DNA follows: TGTGCCAGCAGGGCCGGGACCCATGGCTACACCTTC. Supplemented by reference TRBV5-5 and TRBJ1-2, the full variable domain reads DAGVTQSPTHLIKTRGQQVTLRCSPISGHKSVSWYQQVLGQGPQFIFQYYEKEERGRGNFPDRFSARQFPNYSSELNVNALLLGDSALYLCASRAGTHGYTFGSGTRLTVV.